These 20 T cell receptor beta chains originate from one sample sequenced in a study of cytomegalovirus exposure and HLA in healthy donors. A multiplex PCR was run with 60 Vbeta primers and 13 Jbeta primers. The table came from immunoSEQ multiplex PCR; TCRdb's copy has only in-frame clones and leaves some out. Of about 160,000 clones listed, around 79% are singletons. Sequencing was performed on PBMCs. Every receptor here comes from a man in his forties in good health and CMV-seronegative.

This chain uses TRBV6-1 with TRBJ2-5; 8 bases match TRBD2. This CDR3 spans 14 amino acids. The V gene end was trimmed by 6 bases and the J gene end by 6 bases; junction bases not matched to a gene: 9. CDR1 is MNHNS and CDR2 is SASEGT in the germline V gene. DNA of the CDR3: TGTGCCAGCAGAGACCCGGGAGGGGAGAAGACCCAGTACTTC. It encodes CASRDPGGEKTQYF.

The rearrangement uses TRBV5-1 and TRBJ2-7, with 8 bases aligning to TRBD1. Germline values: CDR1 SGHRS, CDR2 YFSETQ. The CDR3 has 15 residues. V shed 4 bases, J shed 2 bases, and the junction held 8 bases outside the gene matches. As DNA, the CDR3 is TGCGCCAGCAGCCCTCGGGCGGGACAGGCCTACGAGCAGTACTTC. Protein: CASSPRAGQAYEQYF.

CDR3 in DNA: TGTGCCAGCAGCTTAGGGGCGGGAGTGAGCACCGGGGAGCTGTTTTTT. Protein sequence: CASSLGAGVSTGELFF. The chain has TRBV13 and TRBJ2-2, with 7 positions matching TRBD2. The V gene's germline CDR1 is PRHDT and CDR2 FYEKMQ (reference sequence). The CDR3 runs to 16 residues. The ends lost 0 bases at V and 4 bases at J; junction bases unmatched: 5.

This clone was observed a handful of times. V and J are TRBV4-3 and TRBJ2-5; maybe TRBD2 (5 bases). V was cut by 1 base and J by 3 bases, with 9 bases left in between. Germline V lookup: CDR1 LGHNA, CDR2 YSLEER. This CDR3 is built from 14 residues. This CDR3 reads CASSQVPGEETQYF. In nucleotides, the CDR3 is TGCGCCAGCAGCCAAGTGCCCGGGGAAGAGACCCAGTACTTC.

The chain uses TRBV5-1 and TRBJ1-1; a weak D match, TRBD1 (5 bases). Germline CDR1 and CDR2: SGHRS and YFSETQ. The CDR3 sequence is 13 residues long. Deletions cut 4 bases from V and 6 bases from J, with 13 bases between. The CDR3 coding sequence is TGCGCCAGCAGCCTCCCCCAGGGCGCTGAAGCTTTCTTT. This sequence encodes CASSLPQGAEAFF.

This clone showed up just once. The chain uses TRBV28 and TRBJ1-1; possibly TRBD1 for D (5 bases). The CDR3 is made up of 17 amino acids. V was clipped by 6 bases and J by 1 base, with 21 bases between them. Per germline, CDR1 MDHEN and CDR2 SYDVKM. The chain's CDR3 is CASSLLGRGPGNTEAFF. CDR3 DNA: TGTGCCAGCAGCCTCCTAGGAAGGGGTCCGGGGAACACTGAAGCTTTCTTT.

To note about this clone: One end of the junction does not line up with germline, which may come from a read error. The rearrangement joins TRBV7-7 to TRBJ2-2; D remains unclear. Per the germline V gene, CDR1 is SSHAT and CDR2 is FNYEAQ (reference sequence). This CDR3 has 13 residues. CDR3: CASSLTLVGELFF. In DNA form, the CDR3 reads TGTGCTAGCAGCTTGACATTGGTAGGGGAGCTGTTTTTT.

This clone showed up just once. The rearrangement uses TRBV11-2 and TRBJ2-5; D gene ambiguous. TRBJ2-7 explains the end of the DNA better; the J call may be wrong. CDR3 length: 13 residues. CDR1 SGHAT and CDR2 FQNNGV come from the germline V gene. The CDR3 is CASSLGRNYEQYF. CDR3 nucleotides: TGTGCCAGCAGCTTAGGACGGAACTACGAGCAGTACTTC.

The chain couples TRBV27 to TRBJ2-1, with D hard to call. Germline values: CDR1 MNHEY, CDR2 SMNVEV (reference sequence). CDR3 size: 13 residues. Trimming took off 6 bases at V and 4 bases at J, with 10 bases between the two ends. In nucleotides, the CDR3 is TGTGCCAGCAGCGGTGGGCCATACAATGAGCAGTTCTTC. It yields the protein CASSGGPYNEQFF.

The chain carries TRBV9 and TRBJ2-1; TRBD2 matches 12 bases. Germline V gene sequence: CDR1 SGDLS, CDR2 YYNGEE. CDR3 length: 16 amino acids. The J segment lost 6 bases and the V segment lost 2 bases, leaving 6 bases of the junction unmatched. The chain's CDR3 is CASSVRLAGVANEQFF. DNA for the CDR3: TGTGCCAGCAGCGTGAGACTAGCGGGAGTGGCCAATGAGCAGTTCTTC.

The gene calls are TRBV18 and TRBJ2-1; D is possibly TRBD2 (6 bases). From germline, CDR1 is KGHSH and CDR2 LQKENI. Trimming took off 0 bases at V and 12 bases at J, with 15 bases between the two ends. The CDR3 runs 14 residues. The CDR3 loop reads CASSPPGLQVGQFF. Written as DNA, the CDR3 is TGTGCCAGCTCACCACCGGGACTCCAAGTGGGGCAGTTCTTC.

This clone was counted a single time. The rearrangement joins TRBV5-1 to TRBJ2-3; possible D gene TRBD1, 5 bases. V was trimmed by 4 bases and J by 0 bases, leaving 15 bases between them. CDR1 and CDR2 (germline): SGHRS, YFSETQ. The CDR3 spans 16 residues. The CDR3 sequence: CASSGNLGVSTDTQYF. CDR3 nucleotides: TGCGCCAGCAGCGGAAACCTAGGGGTTAGCACAGATACGCAGTATTTT.

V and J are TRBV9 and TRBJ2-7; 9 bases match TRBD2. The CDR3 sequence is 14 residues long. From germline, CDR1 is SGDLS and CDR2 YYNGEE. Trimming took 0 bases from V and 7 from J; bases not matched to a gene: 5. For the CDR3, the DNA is TGTGCCAGCAGCGTAGATCCAGCGGGGGGAGAGCAGTACTTC. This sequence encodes CASSVDPAGGEQYF.

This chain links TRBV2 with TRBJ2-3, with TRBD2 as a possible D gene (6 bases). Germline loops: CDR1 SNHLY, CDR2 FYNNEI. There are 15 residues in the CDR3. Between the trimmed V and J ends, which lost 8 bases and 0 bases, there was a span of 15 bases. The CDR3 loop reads CASRPGTHSTDTQYF. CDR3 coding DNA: TGTGCCAGCCGGCCCGGGACTCACAGCACAGATACGCAGTATTTT.

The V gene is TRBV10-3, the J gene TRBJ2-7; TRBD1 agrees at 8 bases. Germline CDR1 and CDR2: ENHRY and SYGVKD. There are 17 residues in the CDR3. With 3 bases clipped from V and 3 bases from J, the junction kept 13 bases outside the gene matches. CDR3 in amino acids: CAISDYDRGRANYEQYF. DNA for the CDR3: TGTGCCATCAGTGACTACGACAGGGGCCGGGCCAACTACGAGCAGTACTTC.

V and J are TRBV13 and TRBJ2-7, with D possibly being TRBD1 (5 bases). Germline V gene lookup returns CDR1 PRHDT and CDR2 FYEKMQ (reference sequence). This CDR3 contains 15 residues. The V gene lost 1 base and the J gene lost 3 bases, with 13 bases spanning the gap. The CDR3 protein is CASSLDSGHSYEQYF. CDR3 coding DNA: TGTGCCAGCAGCTTAGACTCAGGGCACAGCTACGAGCAGTACTTC.

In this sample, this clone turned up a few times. The CDR3 sequence: CASSKQGAENIQYF. DNA of the CDR3: TGTGCCAGCAGTAAACAGGGGGCAGAAAACATTCAGTACTTC. V gene TRBV6-5 combines with J gene TRBJ2-4, with 9 bases that match TRBD1. CDR1 is MNHEY and CDR2 is SVGAGI in the germline V gene. V trimming: 5 bases; J trimming: 5 bases; junction bases outside the gene matches: 4. The length of the CDR3 is 14 residues.

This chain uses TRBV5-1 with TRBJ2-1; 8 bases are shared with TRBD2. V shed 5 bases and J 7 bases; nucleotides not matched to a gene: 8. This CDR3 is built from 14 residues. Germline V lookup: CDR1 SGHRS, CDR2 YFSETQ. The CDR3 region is CASRGTGGRNEQFF. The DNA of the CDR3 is TGCGCCAGCAGGGGGACGGGAGGGCGAAATGAGCAGTTCTTC.

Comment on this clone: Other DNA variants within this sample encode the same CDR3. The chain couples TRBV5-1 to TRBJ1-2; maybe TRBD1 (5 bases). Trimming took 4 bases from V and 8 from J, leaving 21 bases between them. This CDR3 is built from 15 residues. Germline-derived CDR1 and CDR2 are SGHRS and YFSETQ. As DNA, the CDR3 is TGCGCCAGCAGCCTATCTGGGGGGGGAGGTCGCGGCTACACCTTC. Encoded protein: CASSLSGGGGRGYTF.

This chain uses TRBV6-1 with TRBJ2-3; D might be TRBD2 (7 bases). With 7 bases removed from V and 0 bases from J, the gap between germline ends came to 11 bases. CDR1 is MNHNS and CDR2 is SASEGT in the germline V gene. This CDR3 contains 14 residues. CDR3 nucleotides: TGTGCCAGCACTGCGGGGGCCAGCACAGATACGCAGTATTTT. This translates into CASTAGASTDTQYF.